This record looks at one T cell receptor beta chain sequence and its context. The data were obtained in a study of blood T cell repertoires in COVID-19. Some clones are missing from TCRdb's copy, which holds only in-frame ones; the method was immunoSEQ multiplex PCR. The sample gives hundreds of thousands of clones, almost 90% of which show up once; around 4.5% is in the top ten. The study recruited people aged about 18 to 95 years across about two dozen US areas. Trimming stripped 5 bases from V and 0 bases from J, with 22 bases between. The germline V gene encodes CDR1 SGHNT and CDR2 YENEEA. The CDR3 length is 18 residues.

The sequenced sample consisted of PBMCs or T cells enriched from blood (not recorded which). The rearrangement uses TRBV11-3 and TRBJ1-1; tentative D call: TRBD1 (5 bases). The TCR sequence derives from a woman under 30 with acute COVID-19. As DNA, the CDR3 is TGTGCCAGCAGCCCCCGGGGGAGCCCTCGGCCCATGAACACTGAAGCTTTCTTT. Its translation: CASSPRGSPRPMNTEAFF. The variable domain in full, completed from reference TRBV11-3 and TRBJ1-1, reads EAGVVQSPRYKIIEKKQPVAFWCNPISGHNTLYWYLQNLGQGPELLIRYENEEAVDDSQLPKDRFSAERLKGVDSTLKIQPAELGDSAVYLCASSPRGSPRPMNTEAFFGQGTRLTVV.